This T cell receptor (beta chain) was sequenced during a study of blood T cells in healthy people across ages. The authors ran a second PCR of 7 to 11 cycles using a sample-barcoded 5' primer and a J-beta primer mix. TCRdb analysed the 5' RACE reads with MiXCR anew, one entry per CDR3 protein. The profile covers some 920,000 distinct CDR3 sequences, with approximately 50% appearing a single time and about 21% taken by the ten largest. The germline CDR1 and CDR2 sequences are SGHTA and FQGTGA. V shed 5 bases, J shed 2 bases, and the junction held 9 bases outside the gene matches. The CDR3 extends over 16 amino acids.

The chain joins TRBV7-3 to TRBJ2-3, with 8 nucleotides matching TRBD1. This clonotype was sampled from a woman aged 60-70 years in good health. The sample taken for sequencing was blood. The CDR3: CASSPGTGSSTDTQYF. In nucleotides, the CDR3 is TGTGCCAGCAGCCCCGGGACAGGTTCTTCCACAGATACGCAGTATTTT.